One sample yielded the 12 T cell receptor beta chains listed below, sequenced in a study of blood T cell repertoires in COVID-19. Clones were sequenced by immunoSEQ multiplex PCR, and TCRdb holds only the in-frame ones, with some missing. The sample lists 200,000 to 250,000 clones; about 87% were seen once. Sequencing was carried out using PBMCs or T cells enriched from blood (not recorded which). The receptors stem from a woman aged 25 to 39 who had recovered from COVID-19.

This rearrangement joins TRBV7-9 to TRBJ1-1; the D is unclear. The CDR3 has 15 amino acids. V shed 5 bases and J shed 1 base, with 14 bases lying between them. Per the germline V gene, CDR1 is SEHNR and CDR2 is FQNEAQ (reference sequence). CDR3 loop: CASSPPGSKNTEAFF. The CDR3 DNA reads as TGTGCCAGCAGCCCCCCGGGGTCCAAGAACACTGAAGCTTTCTTT.

This clone was counted only a few times. This chain uses TRBV3-1 (or the pseudogene TRBV3-2) with TRBJ1-2, with a tentative D call TRBD1 (5 bases). The V and J ends lost 4 bases and 2 bases respectively, with 17 bases between them. Germline values: CDR1 LGHDT, CDR2 YNNKEL (reference sequence). This CDR3 comprises 16 residues. Written as DNA, the CDR3 is TGTGCCAGCAGCCCTAACTCGGGGGGAGGGAACTATGGCTACACCTTC. The encoded protein is CASSPNSGGGNYGYTF.

The chain joins TRBV5-4 to TRBJ2-7; the D gene is possibly TRBD2 (6 bases). Trimming took 3 bases from V and 1 from J, leaving 14 bases between them. This CDR3 has 15 amino acids. Germline V CDR1 and CDR2: SGHNT, YYREEE (reference sequence). DNA for the CDR3: TGTGCCAGCAGCTCCGAAGTAGCGGATTCCTACGAGCAGTACTTC. Translating gives CASSSEVADSYEQYF.

This rearrangement joins TRBV3-1 (or the pseudogene TRBV3-2) to TRBJ2-7; TRBD2 aligns across 9 bases. The germline V gene encodes CDR1 LGHDT and CDR2 YNNKEL (reference sequence). The CDR3 spans 15 residues. J gave up 3 bases and V 2 bases, and 5 bases lay outside the gene matches. CDR3 amino acids: CASSQQRGARYEQYF. For the CDR3, the DNA is TGTGCCAGCAGCCAACAGCGGGGGGCGCGCTACGAGCAGTACTTC.

The chain couples TRBV6-5 to TRBJ1-6, with 10 bases that match TRBD1. Germline V lookup: CDR1 MNHEY, CDR2 SVGAGI. This CDR3 has 13 amino acids. V shed 10 bases, J shed 7 bases, and the junction held 4 bases outside the gene matches. In DNA, the CDR3 is TGTGCCACCCAGGGACAGGGGAATTCACCCCTCCACTTT. It translates to CATQGQGNSPLHF.

This clone has a handful of counts. The chain couples TRBV5-5 to TRBJ2-2; the D is unclear. The germline gives CDR1 SGHKS, CDR2 YYEKEE (reference sequence). The CDR3 consists of 13 residues. Deletions cut 5 bases from V and 3 bases from J, with 8 bases between. The CDR3 bases are TGTGCCAGCAGTCGTCCGGACACCGGGGAGCTGTTTTTT. This codes for CASSRPDTGELFF. The full variable domain, its missing parts supplied by reference TRBV5-5 and TRBJ2-2, is DAGVTQSPTHLIKTRGQQVTLRCSPISGHKSVSWYQQVLGQGPQFIFQYYEKEERGRGNFPDRFSARQFPNYSSELNVNALLLGDSALYLCASSRPDTGELFFGEGSRLTVL.

The V call is TRBV7-2, the J call TRBJ1-3; no reliable D call. The CDR3 sequence is 15 residues long. Per germline, CDR1 SGHTA and CDR2 FQGNSA. The germline V and J ends were trimmed by 0 bases and 0 bases, with 6 bases remaining between them. CDR3 region: CASSLALSSGNTIYF. The DNA of the CDR3 is TGTGCCAGCAGCTTAGCCCTTTCCTCTGGAAACACCATATATTTT.

This chain uses TRBV29-1 with TRBJ1-1; a weak D match, TRBD1 (6 bases). V was clipped by 8 bases and J by 0 bases, with 16 bases between them. The CDR3 contains 14 residues. Germline V gene lookup returns CDR1 SQVTM and CDR2 ANQGSEA. The CDR3 nucleotides read TGCAGCACTCCCGGGACATATATGAACACTGAAGCTTTCTTT. Protein product: CSTPGTYMNTEAFF.

The CDR3 reads CASSTTGSSGNTIYF. The CDR3 DNA sequence: TGTGCCAGCAGCACTACAGGGAGCTCTGGAAACACCATATATTTT. The V call is TRBV7-2, the J call TRBJ1-3; D possibly corresponds to TRBD1 (6 bases). With 5 bases removed from V and 0 bases from J, the gap between germline ends came to 11 bases. The CDR3 runs to 15 residues. Germline V gene data show CDR1 as SGHTA and CDR2 as FQGNSA.

The chain employs TRBV18 and TRBJ1-1; a weak D match, TRBD1 (6 bases). This CDR3 is 14 amino acids long. Germline V gives CDR1 KGHSH, CDR2 LQKENI. V was pared by 2 bases and J by 4 bases, with 11 bases between. The CDR3 here is CASSPTTGPTEAFF. The CDR3 region has the DNA TGTGCCAGCTCACCAACGACAGGACCCACTGAAGCTTTCTTT.

This rearrangement joins TRBV18 to TRBJ1-5; 8 bases line up with TRBD1. The J segment lost 1 base and the V segment lost 2 bases, leaving 4 bases of the junction unmatched. CDR1 is KGHSH, CDR2 LQKENI, per germline. This CDR3 is built from 16 residues. The CDR3: CASSPKDRGSNQPQHF. The CDR3 coding sequence is TGTGCCAGCTCACCAAAAGACAGGGGAAGCAATCAGCCCCAGCATTTT.

The chain joins TRBV9 to TRBJ2-3; a possible D gene is TRBD1 (5 bases). Germline V CDR1 and CDR2: SGDLS, YYNGEE. This CDR3 region has 14 residues. Trimming took off 2 bases at V and 2 bases at J, with 9 bases between the two ends. For the CDR3, the DNA is TGTGCCAGCAGCGTGGGCAGGGCCACAGATACGCAGTATTTT. Amino acids: CASSVGRATDTQYF. The full variable domain, completed using reference TRBV9 and TRBJ2-3, is DSGVTQTPKHLITATGQRVTLRCSPRSGDLSVYWYQQSLDQGLQFLIQYYNGEERAKGNILERFSAQQFPDLHSELNLSSLELGDSALYFCASSVGRATDTQYFGPGTRLTVL.